These 11 T cell receptor beta chains originate from one sample sequenced in a study of graft-versus-host responses after intestinal transplantation. The repertoire was sequenced with immunoSEQ multiplex PCR; TCRdb's copy has only in-frame clones and lacks some. The table includes about 98,000 clones, 86% detected once. This material consisted of PBMCs, taken 255 days after intestinal transplant. The receptors were gathered from a human patient who received an intestinal transplant, so some T cells may come from the graft donor.

V usage is TRBV28 and J usage is TRBJ2-1; maybe TRBD2 (5 bases). Germline V gene lookup returns CDR1 MDHEN and CDR2 SYDVKM. V lost 2 bases to trimming and J lost 4 bases, with 12 bases between them. CDR3 length equals 15 residues. The DNA for the CDR3 is TGTGCCAGCAGTTTACGAGGAGGAGGATACAATGAGCAGTTCTTC. It is translated as CASSLRGGGYNEQFF.

The chain carries TRBV7-9 and TRBJ2-1, with D perhaps given as TRBD1 or TRBD2 (6 bases each). The germline V gene has CDR1 SEHNR and CDR2 FQNEAQ (reference sequence). This CDR3 spans 12 amino acids. The V end was cut by 5 bases, the J end by 14 bases, with 16 bases between. CDR3 bases: TGTGCCAGCAGCCACGGGGGCCTAGAGGAGTTCTTC. Its protein product is CASSHGGLEEFF. Full variable domain (remainder filled in from reference TRBV7-9 and TRBJ2-1): DTGVSQNPRHKITKRGQNVTFRCDPISEHNRLYWYRQTLGQGPEFLTYFQNEAQLEKSRLLSDRFSAERPKGSFSTLEIQRTEQGDSAMYLCASSHGGLEEFFGPGTRLTVL.

The chain is built from TRBV5-1 and TRBJ1-2; D unresolved. Per the germline V gene, CDR1 is SGHRS and CDR2 is YFSETQ. The CDR3 has 12 amino acids. The ends were cut back, 5 bases at V and 2 bases at J, with 7 bases in the middle. CDR3 sequence: CASRLGNYGYTF. CDR3 nucleotides: TGCGCCAGCAGGCTCGGAAACTATGGCTACACCTTC.

The V gene is TRBV27, the J gene TRBJ1-5; D might be TRBD1 (5 bases). Germline CDR1 is MNHEY and CDR2 is SMNVEV (reference sequence). V lost 6 bases to trimming and J lost 2 bases, with 11 bases between them. This CDR3 is 14 amino acids long. CDR3 in amino acids: CASSAGDRNQPQHF. The CDR3 nucleotides are TGTGCCAGCAGCGCCGGGGACCGCAATCAGCCCCAGCATTTT.

The CDR3 sequence: CASSLNFEQPQHF. The CDR3, as DNA: TGTGCCAGCAGTTTGAACTTCGAGCAGCCCCAGCATTTT. This chain uses TRBV6-1 with TRBJ1-5; D unclear. V was clipped by 5 bases and J by 7 bases, with 12 bases between them. The CDR3 spans 13 residues. Germline V gene data show CDR1 as MNHNS and CDR2 as SASEGT.

The CDR3 spells CASSLERARNEQFF. CDR3 nucleotides: TGCGCCAGCAGCTTGGAACGGGCCCGGAATGAGCAGTTCTTC. The chain has TRBV5-1 and TRBJ2-1; D is unclear. V lost 0 bases and J lost 7, with 11 bases in between. Germline V lookup: CDR1 SGHRS, CDR2 YFSETQ. This CDR3 is built from 14 residues.

J is TRBJ1-5 and V is TRBV5-6; D is unresolved. The CDR3 sequence is 13 residues long. V gave up 0 bases and J gave up 8 bases, with 9 bases separating them. Germline CDR1 is SGHDT and CDR2 is YYEEEE. The CDR3 bases are TGTGCCAGCAGCTTGGGGATGATCGAGCCCCAGCATTTT. Its translation: CASSLGMIEPQHF.

The chain has TRBV5-6 and TRBJ2-3, with D perhaps TRBD2 (5 bases). V lost 0 bases, J lost 4 bases, and 9 bases lay in between. The CDR3 spans 14 residues. The germline gives CDR1 SGHDT, CDR2 YYEEEE. Here the CDR3 reads CASSLVLAADTQYF. The DNA of the CDR3 is TGTGCCAGCAGCTTGGTGCTAGCAGCAGATACGCAGTATTTT.

The J gene is TRBJ2-5, the V gene TRBV9; TRBD2 matches at 13 bases. CDR3 length: 16 residues. Germline trimming cut 4 bases from V and 1 base from J; bases unmatched to any gene: 4. From germline, CDR1 is SGDLS and CDR2 YYNGEE. The CDR3 nucleotides are TGTGCCAGCAGCTCTCGGACTAGCGGGGGCCAAGAGACCCAGTACTTC. Translating gives CASSSRTSGGQETQYF.

This chain links TRBV19 with TRBJ1-1; D is ambiguous. The CDR3 is made up of 13 amino acids. Germline CDR1 reads LNHDA; CDR2 reads SQIVND (reference sequence). V was trimmed by 3 bases and J by 3 bases, leaving 8 bases between them. The CDR3 DNA reads as TGTGCCAGTAGTATTAGCGGGGACACTGAAGCTTTCTTT. Amino acids: CASSISGDTEAFF.

The rearrangement uses TRBV2 and TRBJ2-5, with TRBD2 matching over 13 bases. Germline assignment: CDR1 SNHLY and CDR2 FYNNEI. The CDR3 has 18 residues. V shed 8 bases, J shed 3 bases, and the junction held 15 bases outside the gene matches. CDR3 DNA: TGTGCCAGCTACCTTACCGGGACTAGCGGGATTTTAGAAGAGACCCAGTACTTC. It translates to CASYLTGTSGILEETQYF.